The 20 T cell receptor beta chains below all came from one sample that was sequenced in a study of T cells in Graves' hyperthyroidism and ophthalmopathy. The investigators amplified TCR beta CDR3 regions from RNA transcripts. Researchers ran a first-round RT-PCR on the TCR CDR3 using the HTBI primer set. TCRdb re-analysed the multiplex PCR reads in MiXCR, keeping a single row per CDR3 protein. This table holds about 290,000 distinct CDR3 sequences, 13% found once. Sequencing used blood. The receptors were sampled from a woman aged 25 to 39 with Graves' hyperthyroidism that later progressed to Graves' ophthalmopathy.

This clonotype came up many times. This chain links TRBV19 with TRBJ2-5; a weak D match, TRBD2 (5 bases). Trimming left V 3 bases short and J 1 base short, with 9 bases between. The CDR3 extends over 14 amino acids. CDR1 LNHDA and CDR2 SQIVND come from the germline V gene (reference sequence). The CDR3 DNA is TGTGCCAGTAGTATTGGAGGTTTCCAAGAGACCCAGTACTTC. Its translation is CASSIGGFQETQYF.

This clonotype was observed many times. This CDR3 reads CGIARFDNEQFF. CDR3 DNA sequence: TGCGGGATAGCGAGATTTGACAATGAGCAGTTCTTC. V and J are TRBV20-1 and TRBJ2-1, with a weak D call TRBD2 (5 bases). The CDR3 has 12 amino acids. Per germline, CDR1 DFQATT and CDR2 SNEGSKA (reference sequence).

This clonotype was found a few times. V gene TRBV20-1 combines with J gene TRBJ1-1; weak D call: TRBD1 (5 bases). V was cut by 6 bases and J by 12 bases, with 17 bases left in between. Looked up from germline, CDR1 is DFQATT and CDR2 is SNEGSKA (reference sequence). CDR3 length equals 11 residues. The CDR3 DNA reads TGCAGTGCCCCGGGACTTAGTCGAACTTTCTTT. Protein product: CSAPGLSRTFF.

V usage is TRBV9 and J usage is TRBJ2-1; TRBD2 might be the D (6 bases). Trimming stripped 1 base from V and 10 bases from J, with 15 bases between. CDR1 is SGDLS and CDR2 is YYNGEE in the germline V gene. CDR3 length equals 14 residues. This CDR3 reads CASSVRDSSLEQFF. The CDR3, as DNA: TGTGCCAGCAGCGTAAGGGACTCCTCTTTGGAGCAGTTCTTC.

The V gene is TRBV20-1, the J gene TRBJ1-5; D unclear. V dropped 6 bases and J dropped 0 bases, with 12 bases sitting between them. CDR3 length: 14 residues. Germline V gene sequence: CDR1 DFQATT, CDR2 SNEGSKA (reference sequence). The CDR3 region has the DNA TGCAGTGCCTACCCCATCGATAGCAATCAGCCCCAGCATTTT. Its protein is CSAYPIDSNQPQHF.

The CDR3 here is CASSFRGRAGTGELFF. In DNA form, the CDR3 reads TGTGCCAGCAGCTTCCGGGGGAGGGCCGGCACCGGGGAGCTGTTTTTT. The V gene is TRBV7-6, the J gene TRBJ2-2, with 7 bases lining up with TRBD2. The CDR3 contains 16 residues. Germline V gene lookup returns CDR1 SGHVS and CDR2 FNYEAQ. J lost 4 bases, V lost 3 bases, and 8 bases had no gene match.

The rearrangement joins TRBV30 to TRBJ1-1; TRBD1 aligns across 9 bases. The CDR3 length is 17 residues. J was trimmed by 11 bases and V by 1 base; bases with no gene match: 20. Germline CDR1 reads GTSNPN; CDR2 reads SVGIG (reference sequence). Written as DNA, the CDR3 is TGTGCCTGGAGTGCAATCGGGACAGGGCTTTCACCCCTAACCGCTTTCTTT. Its protein product is CAWSAIGTGLSPLTAFF.

This clonotype was recorded many times. V usage is TRBV5-5 and J usage is TRBJ2-1; the match to TRBD1 covers 10 bases. The trim removed 2 bases at V and 6 bases at J, leaving 5 bases unmatched. The length of the CDR3 is 15 residues. Germline CDR1 and CDR2: SGHKS and YYEKEE (reference sequence). The chain's CDR3 is CASSFDRGRGNEQFF. CDR3 coding DNA: TGTGCCAGCAGCTTTGACAGGGGGCGCGGCAATGAGCAGTTCTTC.

This clonotype has a count of ten or more. The rearrangement links TRBV6-2 or TRBV6-3 to TRBJ1-1; 10 nucleotides align to TRBD1. V shed 6 bases, J shed 4 bases, and the junction held 2 bases outside the gene matches. This CDR3 is built from 13 residues. The germline CDR1 and CDR2 sequences are MNHEY and SVGEGT. As DNA, the CDR3 is TGTGCCAGCAGCGGACAGGGGGTCACTGAAGCTTTCTTT. Translation: CASSGQGVTEAFF.

The table lists this clonotype with many counts. V and J are TRBV5-5 and TRBJ2-6; 8 bases map to TRBD1. The CDR3 consists of 17 residues. V shed 4 bases and J 0 bases; nucleotides not matched to a gene: 6. The germline V gene encodes CDR1 SGHKS and CDR2 YYEKEE (reference sequence). CDR3 region: CASSGGQGLSGANVLTF. CDR3 DNA: TGTGCCAGCAGCGGTGGACAGGGACTCTCTGGGGCCAACGTCCTGACTTTC.

In this sample, this clonotype turned up many times. The V and J genes are TRBV18 and TRBJ2-1, with unresolved D. Trimming removed 4 bases at V and 8 bases at J, with 9 bases between. CDR1 and CDR2 from the germline V gene are KGHSH and LQKENI. The CDR3 sequence is 12 residues long. The CDR3 DNA is TGTGCCAGCTCACGTCTCACGGATGAGCAGTTCTTC. Translating it yields CASSRLTDEQFF. The full variable domain, completed using reference TRBV18 and TRBJ2-1, is NAGVMQNPRHLVRRRGQEARLRCSPMKGHSHVYWYRQLPEEGLKFMVYLQKENIIDESGMPKERFSAEFPKEGPSILRIQQVVRGDSAAYFCASSRLTDEQFFGPGTRLTVL.

This clonotype was detected many times. This chain links TRBV5-6 with TRBJ2-2; D not resolved. The CDR3 has 13 residues. Germline CDR1 reads SGHDT; CDR2 reads YYEEEE. The germline V and J ends were trimmed by 0 bases and 6 bases, with 6 bases remaining between them. The chain's CDR3 is CASSLAGPGELFF. CDR3 sequence (DNA): TGTGCCAGCAGCTTGGCTGGGCCCGGGGAGCTGTTTTTT.

This clonotype has ten or more counts. This chain connects TRBV19 to TRBJ1-5; D is perhaps TRBD1 (6 bases). V lost 4 bases and J 2 bases, leaving 15 bases between the germline ends. The CDR3 sequence is 16 residues long. CDR1 LNHDA and CDR2 SQIVND come from the germline V gene (reference sequence). Written as DNA, the CDR3 is TGTGCCAGTAGTACTGGGACACCCCAGGGCAATCAGCCCCAGCATTTT. Residues: CASSTGTPQGNQPQHF. Full variable domain (remainder filled in from reference TRBV19 and TRBJ1-5): DGGITQSPKYLFRKEGQNVTLSCEQNLNHDAMYWYRQDPGQGLRLIYYSQIVNDFQKGDIAEGYSVSREKKESFPLTVTSAQKNPTAFYLCASSTGTPQGNQPQHFGDGTRLSIL.

In this sample, this clonotype turned up many times. V gene TRBV11-2 combines with J gene TRBJ2-3; D gene uncertain. CDR1 is SGHAT and CDR2 is FQNNGV in the germline V gene. The CDR3 consists of 17 residues. V was pared by 1 base and J by 3 bases, with 17 bases between. The chain's CDR3 is CASSLVWDISLTDTQYF. CDR3 DNA sequence: TGTGCCAGCAGCTTAGTGTGGGATATCTCCTTAACAGATACGCAGTATTTT.

At least ten counts were recorded for this clonotype. The chain joins TRBV5-1 to TRBJ2-3, with 9 positions matching TRBD1. The CDR3 runs to 15 residues. J gave up 4 bases and V 1 base, and 4 bases lay outside the gene matches. CDR1 and CDR2 from the germline V gene are SGHRS and YFSETQ. The CDR3, as DNA: TGCGCCAGCAGCTTGTGGGACAGGGATGCAGATACGCAGTATTTT. Amino acids: CASSLWDRDADTQYF.

The chain links TRBV29-1 to TRBJ1-2; D uncertain. Looked up from germline, CDR1 is SQVTM and CDR2 is ANQGSEA. With 0 bases removed from V and 4 bases from J, the gap between germline ends came to 9 bases. CDR3 length: 13 amino acids. CDR3 in amino acids: CSVEESPGYGYTF. The CDR3 DNA is TGCAGCGTTGAAGAGAGTCCTGGCTATGGCTACACCTTC.

This clonotype was detected ten times or more. The V and J genes are TRBV6-2 or TRBV6-3 and TRBJ2-5; 10 bases are a match to TRBD1. This CDR3 contains 15 residues. Germline trimming cut 4 bases from V and 5 bases from J; bases unmatched to any gene: 7. Germline V gives CDR1 MNHEY, CDR2 SVGEGT. The chain's CDR3 is CASSSGTGVIETQYF. For the CDR3, the DNA is TGTGCCAGCAGTTCGGGGACAGGGGTAATCGAGACCCAGTACTTC.

The DNA for the CDR3 is TGTGCCAGCAGCGTGGGATCCCGTGGGCCCCAGCATTTT. Translated, it gives CASSVGSRGPQHF. J is TRBJ1-5 and V is TRBV9; D unresolved. The CDR3 sequence is 13 residues long. Trimming took 2 bases from V and 9 from J, leaving 12 bases between them. CDR1 is SGDLS and CDR2 is YYNGEE in the germline V gene.

The chain combines TRBV12-3 or TRBV12-4 with TRBJ2-5, with TRBD1 matching 7 bases. This CDR3 comprises 13 residues. With V trimmed by 5 bases and J by 4 bases, 4 bases remained unmatched. CDR3 sequence: CASSTGTAETQYF. Here the CDR3 DNA reads TGTGCCAGCAGTACCGGGACAGCAGAGACCCAGTACTTC.

J is TRBJ1-3 and V is TRBV5-8; D ambiguous. The CDR3 consists of 18 residues. Germline values: CDR1 SGHTS, CDR2 YDEGEE. Trimming removed 1 base from V and 4 bases from J, with 21 bases in between. CDR3 protein: CASSLSLDPLAPGNTIYF. The CDR3 DNA follows: TGTGCCAGCAGCTTGAGCCTTGACCCCCTTGCCCCCGGAAACACCATATATTTT.